This section outlines one T cell receptor beta chain sequence together with its context. Breast cancer patients provided tissue from their axillary draining lymph nodes. This record belongs to a study of breast tumors, draining lymph nodes, adjacent tissues. TCRdb reprocessed the multiplex PCR reads with MiXCR, giving one entry per CDR3 protein. The sample holds about 140,000 distinct CDR3 sequences, around a third seen once. The CDR3 covers 15 residues. Germline-derived CDR1 and CDR2 are SGHRS and YFSETQ. The V end lost 0 bases, the J end lost 8 bases, and 16 bases lay between the germline ends. The sequence was collected from a female donor with breast cancer. Some clones in this sample may be carry-over from other donors' samples. This chain connects TRBV5-1 to TRBJ2-3, with D perhaps matching TRBD1 (5 bases). Sequencing was done on a sample of axillary lymph node tissue. The CDR3 here is CASSLVSSGSLTQYF. CDR3 coding DNA: TGCGCCAGCAGCTTGGTGTCGTCAGGGTCTCTTACGCAGTATTTT.